This entry lists 16 T cell receptor beta chains sequenced from one sample in a study of T cell responses to AZD1222 COVID-19 vaccine. Libraries were prepared by immunoSEQ multiplex PCR; TCRdb keeps only in-frame clonotypes and omits some of them. The repertoire holds 150,000 or so clones, approximately 90% seen once, with 1.5% to 2% in the top ten. Specimen: peripheral blood, collected on day 0 of AZD1222 vaccination. These receptors came from an adult in good health.

The chain combines TRBV12-3 or TRBV12-4 with TRBJ1-3; the D is unclear. The ends were cut back, 5 bases at V and 0 bases at J, with 5 bases in the middle. CDR3 size: 13 residues. CDR3 amino acids: CASSTNSGNTIYF. Here the CDR3 DNA reads TGTGCCAGCAGTACGAACTCTGGAAACACCATATATTTT.

The chain carries TRBV3-1 (or the pseudogene TRBV3-2) and TRBJ2-1, with 9 bases aligning to TRBD2. CDR1 LGHDT and CDR2 YNNKEL come from the germline V gene (reference sequence). CDR3 length equals 15 residues. Unmatched junction bases numbered 1, after V lost 1 base and J lost 3 bases. CDR3 nucleotide sequence: TGTGCCAGCAGCCAAGGACTAGCGGACTACAATGAGCAGTTCTTC. Its translation: CASSQGLADYNEQFF.

The gene calls are TRBV5-1 and TRBJ2-7; 7 bases are a match to TRBD2. CDR3 size: 13 residues. The germline gives CDR1 SGHRS, CDR2 YFSETQ. V gave up 2 bases and J gave up 4 bases; unmatched junction bases: 3. The CDR3 DNA follows: TGCGCCAGCAGCTTTACTAGCGCTTACGAGCAGTACTTC. Translation: CASSFTSAYEQYF.

J is TRBJ1-5 and V is TRBV28, with a weak D call TRBD1 (6 bases). Trimming stripped 7 bases from V and 7 bases from J, with 11 bases between. This CDR3 contains 12 residues. Looked up from germline, CDR1 is MDHEN and CDR2 is SYDVKM. DNA for the CDR3: TGTGCCAGCACAGAGGGGGTACAGCCCCAGCATTTT. It codes for CASTEGVQPQHF.

The V and J genes are TRBV20-1 and TRBJ1-6; D not resolved. Germline CDR1 is DFQATT and CDR2 is SNEGSKA (reference sequence). V was clipped by 3 bases and J by 11 bases, with 5 bases between them. There are 10 residues in the CDR3. This CDR3 is CSASSPPLHF. The DNA of the CDR3 is TGCAGTGCTAGCTCCCCACCCCTCCACTTT.

The chain couples TRBV14 to TRBJ1-6; TRBD1 might be the D (5 bases). Trimming removed 0 bases from V and 8 bases from J, with 14 bases in between. Germline-derived CDR1 and CDR2 are SGHDN and FVKESK. The CDR3 totals 16 residues. The CDR3 DNA reads TGTGCCAGCAGCCAAGACGGGGGGACCGGTCATTCACCCCTCCACTTT. This sequence encodes CASSQDGGTGHSPLHF. The full variable domain, in which reference TRBV14 and TRBJ1-6 provide the parts outside the CDR3, is EAGVTQFPSHSVIEKGQTVTLRCDPISGHDNLYWYRRVMGKEIKFLLHFVKESKQDESGMPNNRFLAERTGGTYSTLKVQPAELEDSGVYFCASSQDGGTGHSPLHFGNGTRLTVT.

Note on this clone: Within the sample, other DNA sequences also encode this same CDR3. The rearrangement uses TRBV19 and TRBJ2-1, with unresolved D. The V end lost 1 base, the J end lost 0 bases, and 4 bases lay between the germline ends. CDR3 length: 14 amino acids. CDR1 and CDR2 (germline): LNHDA, SQIVND (reference sequence). The CDR3 DNA follows: TGTGCCAGTAGTATAGGTAGCTCCTACAATGAGCAGTTCTTC. Amino acid sequence: CASSIGSSYNEQFF.

The chain has TRBV18 and TRBJ1-1, with unresolved D. Germline-derived CDR1 and CDR2 are KGHSH and LQKENI. This CDR3 is built from 14 residues. Trimming removed 5 bases from V and 0 bases from J, with 10 bases in between. CDR3 loop: CASSYYGMNTEAFF. In nucleotides, the CDR3 is TGTGCCAGCTCATACTATGGAATGAACACTGAAGCTTTCTTT. The whole variable domain, filled in from reference TRBV18 and TRBJ1-1, reads NAGVMQNPRHLVRRRGQEARLRCSPMKGHSHVYWYRQLPEEGLKFMVYLQKENIIDESGMPKERFSAEFPKEGPSILRIQQVVRGDSAAYFCASSYYGMNTEAFFGQGTRLTVV.

The J gene is TRBJ1-1, the V gene TRBV29-1; 9 nucleotides align to TRBD1. J was trimmed by 5 bases and V by 7 bases; bases with no gene match: 8. Germline lookup yields CDR1 SQVTM and CDR2 ANQGSEA. CDR3 length: 13 amino acids. CDR3 nucleotides: TGCAGCGAAGGGGACAGGGACGGTACTGAAGCTTTCTTT. Its translation: CSEGDRDGTEAFF. Full variable domain (outside the CDR3, taken from reference TRBV29-1 and TRBJ1-1): SAVISQKPSRDICQRGTSLTIQCQVDSQVTMMFWYRQQPGQSLTLIATANQGSEATYESGFVIDKFPISRPNLTFSTLTVSNMSPEDSSIYLCSEGDRDGTEAFFGQGTRLTVV.

The chain recombines TRBV6-5 with TRBJ2-1; D remains ambiguous. The CDR3 extends over 13 amino acids. Germline V gene data show CDR1 as MNHEY and CDR2 as SVGAGI. V dropped 1 base and J dropped 4 bases, with 5 bases sitting between them. CDR3 DNA sequence: TGTGCCAGCAGTTACTTGGGTTACAATGAGCAGTTCTTC. It yields the protein CASSYLGYNEQFF.

This chain uses TRBV7-8 with TRBJ1-2; tentatively, D is TRBD1 (5 bases). The ends were cut back, 1 base at V and 6 bases at J, with 18 bases in the middle. CDR1 is SGHVS and CDR2 is FQNEAQ in the germline V gene. The CDR3 spans 16 residues. DNA of the CDR3: TGTGCCAGCAGCTTAGTTCGCGGGACCACGCTCCATGGCTACACCTTC. Amino acids: CASSLVRGTTLHGYTF.

The rearrangement joins TRBV15 to TRBJ1-2; D is uncertain. CDR3 length equals 15 residues. V dropped 0 bases and J dropped 0 bases, with 8 bases sitting between them. CDR1 is LNHNV, CDR2 YYDKDF, per germline (reference sequence). CDR3 nucleotide sequence: TGTGCCACCAGCAGAGAAAGAACAGCTAACTATGGCTACACCTTC. Translated: CATSRERTANYGYTF.

V gene TRBV5-6 combines with J gene TRBJ2-2, with TRBD1 identical over 10 bases. This CDR3 has 16 amino acids. V dropped 2 bases and J dropped 5; count of bases not matched to a gene: 6. Germline CDR1 SGHDT, CDR2 YYEEEE. The CDR3 spells CASSFKGTGATGELFF. DNA of the CDR3: TGTGCCAGCAGCTTTAAAGGGACAGGGGCTACCGGGGAGCTGTTTTTT. The full variable domain, in which reference TRBV5-6 and TRBJ2-2 provide the parts outside the CDR3, is DAGVTQSPTHLIKTRGQQVTLRCSPKSGHDTVSWYQQALGQGPQFIFQYYEEEERQRGNFPDRFSGHQFPNYSSELNVNALLLGDSALYLCASSFKGTGATGELFFGEGSRLTVL.

V is TRBV27 and J is TRBJ2-5; a possible D gene is TRBD1 (6 bases). Germline CDR1 is MNHEY and CDR2 is SMNVEV (reference sequence). Between the trimmed V and J ends, which lost 2 bases and 3 bases, there was a span of 13 bases. The CDR3 is made up of 15 amino acids. The CDR3 sequence: CASSLRQDTKETQYF. The CDR3 DNA reads as TGTGCCAGCAGTTTAAGACAGGACACAAAAGAGACCCAGTACTTC.

CDR3 region: CASSSRTSGSDTQYF. The DNA of the CDR3 is TGTGCCAGCAGCTCCCGGACTAGCGGCTCAGATACGCAGTATTTT. The chain couples TRBV7-2 to TRBJ2-3, with 10 bases identical to TRBD2. CDR3 length: 15 amino acids. Germline-derived CDR1 and CDR2 are SGHTA and FQGNSA. The V segment lost 4 bases and the J segment 4 bases; nucleotides outside the gene matches: 5. Variable domain in full (rest from reference TRBV7-2 and TRBJ2-3): GAGVSQSPSNKVTEKGKDVELRCDPISGHTALYWYRQSLGQGLEFLIYFQGNSAPDKSGLPSDRFSAERTGGSVSTLTIQRTQQEDSAVYLCASSSRTSGSDTQYFGPGTRLTVL.

The gene calls are TRBV27 and TRBJ2-3, with D possibly called TRBD1 or TRBD2 (5 bases each). The CDR3 totals 13 residues. Germline-derived CDR1 and CDR2 are MNHEY and SMNVEV (reference sequence). V shed 4 bases and J shed 12 bases, with 17 bases lying between them. The CDR3 spells CASSSNGPGPQYF. The CDR3 DNA sequence: TGTGCCAGCAGTTCCAACGGGCCGGGGCCACAGTATTTT.